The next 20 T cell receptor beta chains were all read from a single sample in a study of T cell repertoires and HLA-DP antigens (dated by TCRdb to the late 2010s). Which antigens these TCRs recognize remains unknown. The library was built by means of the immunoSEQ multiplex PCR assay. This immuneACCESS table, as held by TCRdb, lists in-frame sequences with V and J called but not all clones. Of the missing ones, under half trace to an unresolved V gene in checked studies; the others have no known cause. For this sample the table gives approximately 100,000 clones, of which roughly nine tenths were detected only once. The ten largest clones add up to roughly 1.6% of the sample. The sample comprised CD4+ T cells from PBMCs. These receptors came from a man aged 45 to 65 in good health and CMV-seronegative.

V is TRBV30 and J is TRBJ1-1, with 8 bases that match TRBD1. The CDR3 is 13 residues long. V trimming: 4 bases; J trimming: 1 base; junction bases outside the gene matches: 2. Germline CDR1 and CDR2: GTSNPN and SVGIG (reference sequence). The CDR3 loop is CAWTGTGNTEAFF. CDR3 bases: TGTGCCTGGACCGGGACAGGGAACACTGAAGCTTTCTTT.

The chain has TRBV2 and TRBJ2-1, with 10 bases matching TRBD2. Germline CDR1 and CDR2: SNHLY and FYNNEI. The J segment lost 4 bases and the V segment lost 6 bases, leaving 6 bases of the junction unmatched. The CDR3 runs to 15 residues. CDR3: CASSLRTSGYNEQFF. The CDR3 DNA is TGTGCCAGCAGCTTAAGGACTAGCGGTTACAATGAGCAGTTCTTC.

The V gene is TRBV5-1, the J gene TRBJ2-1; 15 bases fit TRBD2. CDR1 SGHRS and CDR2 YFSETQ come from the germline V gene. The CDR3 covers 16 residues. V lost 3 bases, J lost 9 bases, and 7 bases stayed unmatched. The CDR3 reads CASSSGLAGGLGEQFF. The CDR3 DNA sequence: TGCGCCAGCAGCTCCGGACTAGCGGGGGGGCTAGGTGAGCAGTTCTTC.

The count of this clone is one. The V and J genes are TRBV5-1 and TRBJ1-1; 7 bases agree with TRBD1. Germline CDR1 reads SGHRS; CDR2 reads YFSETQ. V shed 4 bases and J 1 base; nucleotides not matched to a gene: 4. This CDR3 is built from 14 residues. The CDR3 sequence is CASSPGTANTEAFF. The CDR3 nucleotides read TGCGCCAGCAGCCCGGGGACAGCGAACACTGAAGCTTTCTTT.

CDR3 in DNA: TGCGCCAGCAGCCAAGAGTCGCGGGATATCTATCAGCAGTTCTTC. This codes for CASSQESRDIYQQFF. The rearrangement links TRBV4-3 to TRBJ2-1; D possibly corresponds to TRBD2 (6 bases). The CDR3 extends over 15 amino acids. Between the trimmed V and J ends, which lost 0 bases and 11 bases, there was a span of 17 bases. Germline V gives CDR1 LGHNA, CDR2 YSLEER.

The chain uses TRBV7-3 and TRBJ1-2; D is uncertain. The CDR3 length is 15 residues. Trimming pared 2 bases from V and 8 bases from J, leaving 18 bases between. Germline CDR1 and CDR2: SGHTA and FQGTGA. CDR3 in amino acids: CASSLWGGPGGGYTF. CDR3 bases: TGTGCCAGCAGCTTATGGGGTGGACCGGGTGGGGGCTACACCTTC.

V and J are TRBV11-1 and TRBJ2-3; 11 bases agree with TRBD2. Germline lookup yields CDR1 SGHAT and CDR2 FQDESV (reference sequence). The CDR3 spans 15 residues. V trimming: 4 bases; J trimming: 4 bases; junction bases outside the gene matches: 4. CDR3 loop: CASSSPSGRPDTQYF. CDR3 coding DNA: TGTGCCAGCAGCTCTCCTAGCGGGAGGCCAGATACGCAGTATTTT.

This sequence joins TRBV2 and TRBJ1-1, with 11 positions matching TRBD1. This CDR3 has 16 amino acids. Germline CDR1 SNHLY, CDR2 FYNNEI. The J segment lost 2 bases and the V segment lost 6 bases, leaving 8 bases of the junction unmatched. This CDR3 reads CASSLDRGRINTEAFF. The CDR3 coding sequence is TGTGCCAGCAGCTTGGACAGGGGGCGAATTAACACTGAAGCTTTCTTT.

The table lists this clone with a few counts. DNA of the CDR3: TGTGCCAGCAGCCAAAAAGGCAAGGATGAAGCTTTCTTT. Amino acid sequence: CASSQKGKDEAFF. The rearrangement joins TRBV5-4 to TRBJ1-1; D gene uncertain. The CDR3 runs 13 residues. The germline gives CDR1 SGHNT, CDR2 YYREEE (reference sequence). The ends were cut back, 4 bases at V and 7 bases at J, with 14 bases in the middle.

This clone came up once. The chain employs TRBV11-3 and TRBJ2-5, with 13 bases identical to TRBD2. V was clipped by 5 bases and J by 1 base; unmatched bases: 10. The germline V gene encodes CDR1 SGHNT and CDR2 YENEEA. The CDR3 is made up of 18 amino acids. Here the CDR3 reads CASSPTSGGVAGQETQYF. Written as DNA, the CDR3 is TGTGCCAGCAGCCCAACTAGCGGGGGGGTCGCAGGCCAAGAGACCCAGTACTTC.

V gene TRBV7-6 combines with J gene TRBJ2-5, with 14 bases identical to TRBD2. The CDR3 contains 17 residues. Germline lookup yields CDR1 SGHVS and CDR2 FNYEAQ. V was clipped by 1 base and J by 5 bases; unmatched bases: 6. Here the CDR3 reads CASSLGLAGGLIETQYF. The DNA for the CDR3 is TGTGCCAGCAGCTTAGGACTAGCGGGAGGGTTAATCGAGACCCAGTACTTC.

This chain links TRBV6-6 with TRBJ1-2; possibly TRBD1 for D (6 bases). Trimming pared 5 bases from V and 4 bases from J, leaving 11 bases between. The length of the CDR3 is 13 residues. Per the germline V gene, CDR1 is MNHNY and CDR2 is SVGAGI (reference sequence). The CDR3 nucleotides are TGTGCCAGCAGTACGGGGGACATCTATGGCTACACCTTC. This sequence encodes CASSTGDIYGYTF.

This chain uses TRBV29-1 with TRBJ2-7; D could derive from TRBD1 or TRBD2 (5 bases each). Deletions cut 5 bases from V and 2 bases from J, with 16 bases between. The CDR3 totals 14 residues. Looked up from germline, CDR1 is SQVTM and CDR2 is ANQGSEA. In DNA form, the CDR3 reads TGCAGCGTTTCAAGGGACGGTAGAACCTACGAGCAGTACTTC. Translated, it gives CSVSRDGRTYEQYF.

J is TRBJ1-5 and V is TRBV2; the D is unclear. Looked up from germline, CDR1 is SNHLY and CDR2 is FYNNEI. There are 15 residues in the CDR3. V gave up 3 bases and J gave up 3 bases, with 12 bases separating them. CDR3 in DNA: TGTGCCAGCAGTGAGATTGGCGGAATCAATCAGCCCCAGCATTTT. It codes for CASSEIGGINQPQHF.

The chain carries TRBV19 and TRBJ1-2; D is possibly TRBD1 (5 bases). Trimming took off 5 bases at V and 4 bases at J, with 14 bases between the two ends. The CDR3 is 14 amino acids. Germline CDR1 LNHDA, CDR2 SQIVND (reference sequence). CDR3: CASSYLGQGYGYTF. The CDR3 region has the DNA TGTGCCAGTAGTTACCTCGGACAAGGCTATGGCTACACCTTC.

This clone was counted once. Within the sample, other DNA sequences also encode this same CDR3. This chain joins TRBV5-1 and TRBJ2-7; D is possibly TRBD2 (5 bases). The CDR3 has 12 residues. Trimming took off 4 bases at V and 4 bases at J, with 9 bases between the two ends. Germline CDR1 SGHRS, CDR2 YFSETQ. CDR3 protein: CASSLEGYEQYF. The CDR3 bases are TGCGCCAGCAGCCTAGAGGGTTACGAGCAGTACTTC.

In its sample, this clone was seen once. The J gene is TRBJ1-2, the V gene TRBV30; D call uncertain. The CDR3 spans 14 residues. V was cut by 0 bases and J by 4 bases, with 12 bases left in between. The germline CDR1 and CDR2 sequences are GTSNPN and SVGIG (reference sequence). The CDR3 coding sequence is TGTGCCTGGAGTGTACTTGGAGACACCTATGGCTACACCTTC. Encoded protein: CAWSVLGDTYGYTF.

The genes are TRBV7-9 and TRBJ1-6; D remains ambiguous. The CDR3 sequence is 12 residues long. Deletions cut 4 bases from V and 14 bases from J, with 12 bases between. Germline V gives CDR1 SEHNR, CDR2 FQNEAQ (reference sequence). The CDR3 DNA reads TGTGCCAGCAGCTCATCTGGGTTAACCCTCCACTTT. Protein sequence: CASSSSGLTLHF.

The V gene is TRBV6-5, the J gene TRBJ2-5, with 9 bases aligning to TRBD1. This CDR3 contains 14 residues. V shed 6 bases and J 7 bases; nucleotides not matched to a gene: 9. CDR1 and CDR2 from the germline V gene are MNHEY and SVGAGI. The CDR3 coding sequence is TGTGCCAGCAGAGAAACGGGACAGGGCGGGACCCAGTACTTC. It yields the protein CASRETGQGGTQYF.

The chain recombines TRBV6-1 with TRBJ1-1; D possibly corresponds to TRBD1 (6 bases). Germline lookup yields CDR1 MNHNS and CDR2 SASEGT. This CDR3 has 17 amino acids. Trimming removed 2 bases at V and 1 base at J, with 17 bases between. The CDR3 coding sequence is TGTGCCAGCAGTGAATGGGGTTTTCGGACAGAGAACACTGAAGCTTTCTTT. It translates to CASSEWGFRTENTEAFF.